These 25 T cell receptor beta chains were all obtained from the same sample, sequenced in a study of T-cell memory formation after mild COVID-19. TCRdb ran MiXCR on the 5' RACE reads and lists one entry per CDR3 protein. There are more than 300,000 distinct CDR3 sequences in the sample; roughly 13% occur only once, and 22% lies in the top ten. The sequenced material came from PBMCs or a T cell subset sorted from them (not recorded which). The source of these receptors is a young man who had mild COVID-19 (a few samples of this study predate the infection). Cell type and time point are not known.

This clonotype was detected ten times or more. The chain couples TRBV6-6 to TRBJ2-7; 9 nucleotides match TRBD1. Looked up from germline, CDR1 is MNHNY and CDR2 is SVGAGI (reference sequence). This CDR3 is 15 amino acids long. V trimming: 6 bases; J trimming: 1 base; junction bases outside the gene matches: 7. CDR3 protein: CASRRDRDLSYEQYF. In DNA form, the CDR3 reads TGTGCCAGCAGACGGGACAGGGACTTGTCCTACGAGCAGTACTTC.

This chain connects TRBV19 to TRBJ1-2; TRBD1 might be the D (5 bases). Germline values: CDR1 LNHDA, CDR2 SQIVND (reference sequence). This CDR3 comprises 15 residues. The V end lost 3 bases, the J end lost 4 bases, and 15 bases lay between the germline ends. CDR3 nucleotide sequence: TGTGCCAGTAGTATGGGCGGGGCAGTAGCCTATGGCTACACCTTC. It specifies CASSMGGAVAYGYTF.

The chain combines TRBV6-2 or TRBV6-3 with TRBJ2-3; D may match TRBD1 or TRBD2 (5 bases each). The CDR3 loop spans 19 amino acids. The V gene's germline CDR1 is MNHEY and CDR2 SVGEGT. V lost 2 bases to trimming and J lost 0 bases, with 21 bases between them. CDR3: CASSYVGATTVSSTDTQYF. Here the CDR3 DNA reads TGTGCCAGCAGTTACGTCGGGGCGACGACTGTTTCTAGCACAGATACGCAGTATTTT.

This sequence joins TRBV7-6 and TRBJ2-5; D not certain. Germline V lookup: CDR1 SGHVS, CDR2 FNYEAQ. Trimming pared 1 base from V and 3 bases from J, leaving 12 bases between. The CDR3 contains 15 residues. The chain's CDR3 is CASSLGPATEETQYF. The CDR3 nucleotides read TGTGCCAGCAGCTTAGGACCAGCAACCGAAGAGACCCAGTACTTC.

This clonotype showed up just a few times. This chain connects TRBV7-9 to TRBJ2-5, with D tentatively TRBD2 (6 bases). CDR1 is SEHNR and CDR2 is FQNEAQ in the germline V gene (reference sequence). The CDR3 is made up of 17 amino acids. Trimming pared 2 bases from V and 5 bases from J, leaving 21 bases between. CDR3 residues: CASSLTSLGLPGETQYF. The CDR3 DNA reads TGTGCCAGCAGCTTAACGAGTTTGGGACTCCCAGGGGAGACCCAGTACTTC.

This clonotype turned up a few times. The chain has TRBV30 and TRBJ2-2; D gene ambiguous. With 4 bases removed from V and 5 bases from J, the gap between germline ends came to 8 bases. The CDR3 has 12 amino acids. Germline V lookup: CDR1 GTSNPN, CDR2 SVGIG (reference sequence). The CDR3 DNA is TGTGCCTGGACAGGATCGACCGGGGAGCTGTTTTTT. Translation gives CAWTGSTGELFF.

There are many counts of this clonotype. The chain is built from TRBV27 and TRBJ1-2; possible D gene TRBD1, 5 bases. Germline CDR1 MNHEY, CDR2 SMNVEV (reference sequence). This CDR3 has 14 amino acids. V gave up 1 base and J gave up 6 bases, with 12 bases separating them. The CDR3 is CASSLLGQGDGYTF. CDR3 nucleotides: TGTGCCAGCAGTTTATTAGGTCAGGGAGATGGCTACACCTTC.

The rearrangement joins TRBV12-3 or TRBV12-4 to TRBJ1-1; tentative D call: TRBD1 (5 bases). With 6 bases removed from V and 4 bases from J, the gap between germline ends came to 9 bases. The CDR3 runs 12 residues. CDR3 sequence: CASSSGFTEAFF. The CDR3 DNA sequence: TGTGCCAGCAGCTCAGGGTTCACTGAAGCTTTCTTT.

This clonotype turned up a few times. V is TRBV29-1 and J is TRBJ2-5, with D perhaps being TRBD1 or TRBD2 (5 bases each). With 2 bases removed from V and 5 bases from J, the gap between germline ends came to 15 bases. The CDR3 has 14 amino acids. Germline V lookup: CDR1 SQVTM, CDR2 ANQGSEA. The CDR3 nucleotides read TGCAGCGTTGAATTGGCCGGGGCGGGCGAGACCCAGTACTTC. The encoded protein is CSVELAGAGETQYF.

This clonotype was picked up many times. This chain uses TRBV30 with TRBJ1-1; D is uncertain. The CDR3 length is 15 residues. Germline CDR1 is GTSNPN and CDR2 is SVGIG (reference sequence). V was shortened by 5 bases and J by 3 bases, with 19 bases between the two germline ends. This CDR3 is CAWSEDPQRYTEAFF. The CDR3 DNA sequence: TGTGCCTGGTCCGAGGACCCCCAGAGGTACACTGAAGCTTTCTTT.

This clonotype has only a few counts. CDR3 protein: CASSQPGFRNGYTF. CDR3 nucleotides: TGCGCCAGCAGCCAACCAGGGTTTCGTAATGGCTACACCTTC. V gene TRBV4-1 combines with J gene TRBJ1-2; tentative D call: TRBD1 (5 bases). Germline-derived CDR1 and CDR2 are MGHRA and YSYEKL. This CDR3 has 14 residues. V lost 2 bases to trimming and J lost 6 bases, with 13 bases between them.

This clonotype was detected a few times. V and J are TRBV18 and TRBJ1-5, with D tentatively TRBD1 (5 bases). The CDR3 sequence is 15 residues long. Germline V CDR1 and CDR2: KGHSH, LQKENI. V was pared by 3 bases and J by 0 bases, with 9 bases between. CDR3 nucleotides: TGTGCCAGCTCACCGGCCAGGGATAGCAATCAGCCCCAGCATTTT. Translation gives CASSPARDSNQPQHF.

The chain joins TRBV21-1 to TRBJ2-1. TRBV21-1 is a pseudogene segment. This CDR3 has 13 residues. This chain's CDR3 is CAPTRGTYNEQFF. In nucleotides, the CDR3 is TGTGCCCCAACGAGGGGCACCTACAATGAGCAGTTCTTC.

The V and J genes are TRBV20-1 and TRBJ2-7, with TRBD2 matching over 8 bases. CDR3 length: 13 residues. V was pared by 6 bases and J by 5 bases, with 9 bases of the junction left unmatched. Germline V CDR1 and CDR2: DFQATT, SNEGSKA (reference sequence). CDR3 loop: CSAPAGGIDEQYF. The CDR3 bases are TGCAGTGCGCCCGCGGGGGGCATCGACGAGCAGTACTTC.

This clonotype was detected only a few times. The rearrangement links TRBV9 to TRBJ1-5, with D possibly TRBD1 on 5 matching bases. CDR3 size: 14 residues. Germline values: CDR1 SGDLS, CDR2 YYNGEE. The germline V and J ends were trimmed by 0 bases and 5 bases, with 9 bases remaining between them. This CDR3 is CASSVALGDQPQHF. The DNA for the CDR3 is TGTGCCAGCAGCGTAGCTCTAGGGGATCAGCCCCAGCATTTT.

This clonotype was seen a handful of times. Written as DNA, the CDR3 is TGCAGTGCTAGTTACAATGAGCAGTTCTTC. Translation gives CSASYNEQFF. This chain uses TRBV20-1 with TRBJ2-1; D uncertain. Germline loops: CDR1 DFQATT, CDR2 SNEGSKA (reference sequence). The V and J ends lost 3 bases and 4 bases respectively, with 1 base between them. The CDR3 spans 10 residues.

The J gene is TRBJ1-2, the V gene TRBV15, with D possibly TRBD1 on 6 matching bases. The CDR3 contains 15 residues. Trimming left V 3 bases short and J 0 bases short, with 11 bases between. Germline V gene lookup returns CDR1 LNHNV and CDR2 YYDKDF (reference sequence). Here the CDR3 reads CATSRDRATNYGYTF. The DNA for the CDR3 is TGTGCCACCAGCAGGGACAGAGCAACTAACTATGGCTACACCTTC. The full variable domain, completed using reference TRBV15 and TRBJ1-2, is DAMVIQNPRYQVTQFGKPVTLSCSQTLNHNVMYWYQQKSSQAPKLLFHYYDKDFNNEADTPDNFQSRRPNTSFCFLDIRSPGLGDTAMYLCATSRDRATNYGYTFGSGTRLTVV.

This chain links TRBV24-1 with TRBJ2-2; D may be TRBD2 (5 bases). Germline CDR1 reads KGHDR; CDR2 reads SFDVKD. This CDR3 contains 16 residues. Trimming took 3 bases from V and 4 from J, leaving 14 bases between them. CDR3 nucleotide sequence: TGTGCCACCAGTGATCCAGCGGCATTCCCCACCGGGGAGCTGTTTTTT. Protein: CATSDPAAFPTGELFF.

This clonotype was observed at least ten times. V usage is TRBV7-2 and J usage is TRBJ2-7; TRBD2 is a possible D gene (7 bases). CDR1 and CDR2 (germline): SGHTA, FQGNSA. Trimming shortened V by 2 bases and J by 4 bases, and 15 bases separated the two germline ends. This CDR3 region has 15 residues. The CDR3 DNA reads TGTGCCAGCAGCTTAATTACTGCGGGGGCTTACGAGCAGTACTTC. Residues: CASSLITAGAYEQYF.

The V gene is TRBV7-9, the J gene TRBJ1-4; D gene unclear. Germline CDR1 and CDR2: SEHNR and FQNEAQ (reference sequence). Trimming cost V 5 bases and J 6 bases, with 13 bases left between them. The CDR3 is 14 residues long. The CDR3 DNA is TGTGCCAGCAGCCTAACGTCCCAATATGAAAAACTGTTTTTT. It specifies CASSLTSQYEKLFF.

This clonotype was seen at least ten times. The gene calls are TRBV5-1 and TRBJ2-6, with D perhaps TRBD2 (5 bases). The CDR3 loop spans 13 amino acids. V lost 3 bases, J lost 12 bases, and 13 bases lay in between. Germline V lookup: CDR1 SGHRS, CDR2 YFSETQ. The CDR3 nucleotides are TGCGCCAGCAGCTCGTCCTTTGGGAGCGTCCTGACTTTC. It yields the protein CASSSSFGSVLTF. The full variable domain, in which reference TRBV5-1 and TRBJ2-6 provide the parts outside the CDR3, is KAGVTQTPRYLIKTRGQQVTLSCSPISGHRSVSWYQQTPGQGLQFLFEYFSETQRNKGNFPGRFSGRQFSNSRSEMNVSTLELGDSALYLCASSSSFGSVLTFGAGSRLTVL.

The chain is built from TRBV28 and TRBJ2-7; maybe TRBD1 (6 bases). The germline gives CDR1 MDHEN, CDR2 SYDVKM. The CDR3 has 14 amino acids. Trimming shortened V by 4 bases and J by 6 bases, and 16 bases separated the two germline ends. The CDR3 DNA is TGTGCCAGCAGTTCCAGACAGGTCCCCTTCGAGCAGTACGTC. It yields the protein CASSSRQVPFEQYV.

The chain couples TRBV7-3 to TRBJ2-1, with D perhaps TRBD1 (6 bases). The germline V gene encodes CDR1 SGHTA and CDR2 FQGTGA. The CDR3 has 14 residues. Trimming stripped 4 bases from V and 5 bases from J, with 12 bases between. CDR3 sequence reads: CASSSGGGHNEQFF. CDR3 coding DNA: TGTGCCAGCAGCTCGGGTGGGGGCCACAATGAGCAGTTCTTC.

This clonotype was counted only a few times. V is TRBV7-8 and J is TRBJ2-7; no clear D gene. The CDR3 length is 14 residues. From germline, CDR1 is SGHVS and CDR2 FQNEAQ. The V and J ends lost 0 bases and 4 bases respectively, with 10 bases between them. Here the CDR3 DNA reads TGTGCCAGCAGCTTAGCGTCTACGTTATACGAGCAGTACTTC. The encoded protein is CASSLASTLYEQYF.

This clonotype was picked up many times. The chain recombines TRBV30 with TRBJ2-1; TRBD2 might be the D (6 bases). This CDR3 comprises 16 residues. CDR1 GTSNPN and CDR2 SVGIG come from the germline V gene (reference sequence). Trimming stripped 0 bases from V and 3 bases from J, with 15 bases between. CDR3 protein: CAWSVAGTHYYNEQFF. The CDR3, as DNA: TGTGCCTGGAGTGTAGCTGGGACTCACTACTACAATGAGCAGTTCTTC.